Below, 23 T cell receptor beta chains from the same sample are listed, as sequenced in a study of CD8+CD57+ T cells in acquired aplastic anemia. The use of genomic DNA as template underpinned the TCR beta VDJ and CDR3 profiling. One entry per CDR3 protein results from TCRdb running MiXCR on the reads. Of 200,000 to 250,000 distinct CDR3 sequences detected, over 55% appear once; the ten largest clones hold around 50%. It was patients with CD8+CD57+ cell expansion by flow cytometry who were chosen for sequencing. The specimen was sorted CD4+, CD8+, or CD8+CD57+ T cells (not recorded which) from PBMCs. These receptors were collected from a human donor with aplastic anemia.

J is TRBJ2-7 and V is TRBV29-1, with D maybe TRBD1 (6 bases). This CDR3 has 11 residues. Germline CDR1 reads SQVTM; CDR2 reads ANQGSEA. With 8 bases removed from V and 5 bases from J, the gap between germline ends came to 13 bases. CDR3 protein: CSTGTINEQYF. The CDR3 nucleotides are TGCAGCACCGGGACAATCAACGAGCAGTACTTC.

This clonotype was seen just once. The gene calls are TRBV11-3 and TRBJ2-5; TRBD2 is a possible D gene (5 bases). Trimming cost V 6 bases and J 5 bases, with 16 bases left between them. Germline CDR1 SGHNT, CDR2 YENEEA. The length of the CDR3 is 14 residues. The CDR3 loop reads CASSTKESGETQYF. The CDR3 DNA is TGTGCCAGCAGTACTAAAGAGAGCGGTGAGACCCAGTACTTC. The variable domain in full, completed from reference TRBV11-3 and TRBJ2-5, reads EAGVVQSPRYKIIEKKQPVAFWCNPISGHNTLYWYLQNLGQGPELLIRYENEEAVDDSQLPKDRFSAERLKGVDSTLKIQPAELGDSAVYLCASSTKESGETQYFGPGTRLLVL.

Concerning this clonotype: Being one base from a much bigger clone, this may be a read error. V is TRBV30 and J is TRBJ1-1; D ambiguous. Germline V gene data show CDR1 as GTSNPN and CDR2 as SVGIG (reference sequence). The CDR3 length is 13 residues. The DNA for the CDR3 is TGTGCCTGGAGTGCGGACGGAGCCACTGAAGCTTCCTTT. Amino acids: CAWSADGATEASF.

CDR3 residues: CASSFSGTTYEQYF. CDR3 DNA: TGTGCCAGCAGCTTTTCAGGGACGACCTACGAGCAGTACTTC. V usage is TRBV7-2 and J usage is TRBJ2-7; D might be TRBD1 or TRBD2, each matching 5 bases. V was trimmed by 3 bases and J by 2 bases, leaving 11 bases between them. The CDR3 totals 14 residues. CDR1 and CDR2 (germline): SGHTA, FQGNSA.

The chain uses TRBV2 and TRBJ2-3; D uncertain. V was cut by 8 bases and J by 2 bases, with 11 bases left in between. This CDR3 region has 13 residues. Looked up from germline, CDR1 is SNHLY and CDR2 is FYNNEI. CDR3 DNA: TGTGCCAGCGCTAGGGAAGTCACAGATACGCAGTATTTT. This encodes CASAREVTDTQYF.

This clonotype was seen many times. V and J are TRBV27 and TRBJ2-7, with 7 bases aligning to TRBD1. The CDR3 covers 15 residues. Trimming at V came to 6 bases and at J to 2 bases, leaving 10 bases not matched to a gene. The germline V gene has CDR1 MNHEY and CDR2 SMNVEV (reference sequence). CDR3 amino acids: CASSLRGQRTYEQYF. The CDR3 nucleotides read TGTGCCAGCAGCCTCCGGGGACAGCGGACCTACGAGCAGTACTTC.

The V and J genes are TRBV6-1 and TRBJ2-7; D remains unclear. Germline CDR1 MNHNS, CDR2 SASEGT. Between the trimmed V and J ends, which lost 7 bases and 4 bases, there was a span of 8 bases. The CDR3 covers 11 residues. CDR3 nucleotides: TGTGCCAGCATCATGGGATACGAGCAGTACTTC. It codes for CASIMGYEQYF.

The chain recombines TRBV19 with TRBJ1-5; 9 bases match TRBD1. Trimming removed 3 bases from V and 7 bases from J; junction bases left unmatched: 7. CDR1 is LNHDA and CDR2 is SQIVND in the germline V gene (reference sequence). This CDR3 is built from 15 residues. CDR3 coding DNA: TGTGCCAGTAGTATCTGGGGACAGGGAAAGCAGCCCCAGCATTTT. Translated: CASSIWGQGKQPQHF. Combining the CDR3 with reference TRBV19 and TRBJ1-5 gives the whole variable domain DGGITQSPKYLFRKEGQNVTLSCEQNLNHDAMYWYRQDPGQGLRLIYYSQIVNDFQKGDIAEGYSVSREKKESFPLTVTSAQKNPTAFYLCASSIWGQGKQPQHFGDGTRLSIL.

The chain uses TRBV10-2 and TRBJ1-2, with TRBD1 as a possible D gene (6 bases). With 6 bases removed from V and 3 bases from J, the gap between germline ends came to 11 bases. Looked up from germline, CDR1 is WSHSY and CDR2 is SAAADI. This CDR3 has 13 residues. The DNA for the CDR3 is TGCGCCAGCAGCGCAGGGGTGGACTATGGCTACACCTTC. It specifies CASSAGVDYGYTF.

The V gene is TRBV9, the J gene TRBJ2-3, with 9 bases lining up with TRBD2. Trimming at V came to 4 bases and at J to 6 bases, leaving 6 bases not matched to a gene. The CDR3 is made up of 14 amino acids. Germline assignment: CDR1 SGDLS and CDR2 YYNGEE. CDR3 amino acids: CASSSLAGEDTQYF. The CDR3 DNA follows: TGTGCCAGCAGCTCATTAGCGGGAGAGGATACGCAGTATTTT.

This clonotype appeared many times. The chain is built from TRBV20-1 and TRBJ1-1; D call uncertain. Germline V gene sequence: CDR1 DFQATT, CDR2 SNEGSKA (reference sequence). Trimming removed 5 bases at V and 3 bases at J, with 13 bases between. The CDR3 has 13 residues. In DNA form, the CDR3 reads TGCAGTGCTCCGACCGACGGAGACACTGAAGCTTTCTTT. It encodes CSAPTDGDTEAFF.

The gene calls are TRBV24-1 and TRBJ2-5; D is unclear. Germline lookup yields CDR1 KGHDR and CDR2 SFDVKD. CDR3 size: 12 residues. Trimming shortened V by 5 bases and J by 4 bases, and 7 bases separated the two germline ends. In DNA, the CDR3 is TGTGCCACCAGTGCCCTAGGAGAGACCCAGTACTTC. Its translation is CATSALGETQYF.

The chain joins TRBV7-3 to TRBJ1-6; no firm D call. Deletions cut 6 bases from V and 11 bases from J, with 11 bases between. This CDR3 spans 12 amino acids. In germline, CDR1 is SGHTA, CDR2 FQGTGA. In DNA form, the CDR3 reads TGTGCCAGCAGTTTACCGGGGACACCCCTCCACTTT. It yields the protein CASSLPGTPLHF.

The chain combines TRBV29-1 with TRBJ1-1; no clear D gene. The ends were cut back, 4 bases at V and 4 bases at J, with 13 bases in the middle. Germline V lookup: CDR1 SQVTM, CDR2 ANQGSEA. This CDR3 has 13 amino acids. The CDR3 DNA reads as TGCAGCGTTGTATTGACACCCCTCACTGAAGCTTTCTTT. It translates to CSVVLTPLTEAFF.

The J gene is TRBJ2-1, the V gene TRBV6-4; 8 bases align to TRBD2. Germline-derived CDR1 and CDR2 are MRHNA and SNTAGT. J was trimmed by 5 bases and V by 0 bases; bases with no gene match: 3. CDR3 length: 15 residues. The CDR3 coding sequence is TGTGCCAGCAGTGACTCGCGCGGGGGGAACAATGAGCAGTTCTTC. Residues: CASSDSRGGNNEQFF.

This clonotype has ten or more counts. This chain connects TRBV12-3 or TRBV12-4 to TRBJ1-1; D call uncertain. The V end lost 1 base, the J end lost 7 bases, and 10 bases lay between the germline ends. The CDR3 runs 13 residues. CDR3 bases: TGTGCCAGCAGTTTAGGGGAGGTGGGTGAAGCTTTCTTT. Protein product: CASSLGEVGEAFF.

On this clonotype: The junction differs from germline at one of its ends, possibly a read error. The chain employs TRBV7-3 and TRBJ2-5, with D possibly TRBD2 on 6 matching bases. The CDR3 length is 15 residues. Germline CDR1 is SGHTA and CDR2 is FQGTGA. This CDR3 reads CACSLWAGNEETQYF. The CDR3 nucleotides read TGTGCCTGCAGCTTATGGGCGGGAAATGAGGAGACCCAGTACTTC. The whole variable domain, remainder taken from reference TRBV7-3 and TRBJ2-5, is GAGVSQTPSNKVTEKGKYVELRCDPISGHTALYWYRQSLGQGPEFLIYFQGTGAADDSGLPNDRFFAVRPEGSVSTLKIQRTERGDSAVYLCACSLWAGNEETQYFGPGTRLLVL.

The genes are TRBV24-1 and TRBJ2-2; TRBD2 agrees at 9 bases. Germline assignment: CDR1 KGHDR and CDR2 SFDVKD. This CDR3 region has 16 residues. V dropped 0 bases and J dropped 7; count of bases not matched to a gene: 5. CDR3 in amino acids: CATSDLGLARGGELFF. The CDR3 bases are TGTGCCACCAGTGATTTGGGACTAGCGAGGGGCGGGGAGCTGTTTTTT.

The rearrangement uses TRBV7-2 and TRBJ2-2; TRBD1 agrees at 7 bases. The junction had 5 bases not matched to a gene; V was cut back by 3 bases and J by 1 base. The CDR3 is 16 amino acids. Germline V gives CDR1 SGHTA, CDR2 FQGNSA. The CDR3 spells CASSFPAGGNTGELFF. CDR3 sequence (DNA): TGTGCCAGCAGCTTTCCAGCAGGGGGGAACACCGGGGAGCTGTTTTTT.

This chain uses TRBV5-1 with TRBJ2-7; D call uncertain. CDR1 and CDR2 from the germline V gene are SGHRS and YFSETQ. With 5 bases removed from V and 1 base from J, the gap between germline ends came to 13 bases. The CDR3 extends over 14 amino acids. CDR3 bases: TGCGCCAGCAGAGCCCCGCAAGAGTCCTACGAGCAGTACTTC. Encoded protein: CASRAPQESYEQYF.

Points on this clonotype: The junction differs from germline at one of its ends, possibly a read error. J is TRBJ1-4 and V is TRBV7-9, with D unresolved. The CDR3 loop spans 15 amino acids. Germline loops: CDR1 SEHNR, CDR2 FQNEAQ (reference sequence). CDR3 region: CVSSLGSNRNEKLFF. In nucleotides, the CDR3 is TGTGTCAGCAGCCTAGGGTCTAATAGGAATGAAAAACTGTTTTTT.

This clonotype was seen a few times. The V gene is TRBV7-6, the J gene TRBJ1-1; 8 bases line up with TRBD1. CDR1 and CDR2 from the germline V gene are SGHVS and FNYEAQ. This CDR3 contains 15 residues. V lost 9 bases to trimming and J lost 5 bases; unmatched junction nucleotides: 14. The CDR3 nucleotides read TGTGCCAGTTCGGACAGGGATGGGTCTCGGACTGAAGCTTTCTTT. Protein: CASSDRDGSRTEAFF.

This clonotype occurred once. The chain has TRBV19 and TRBJ2-5; D is unresolved. Germline CDR1 reads LNHDA; CDR2 reads SQIVND (reference sequence). This CDR3 has 14 amino acids. Trimming stripped 5 bases from V and 1 base from J, with 11 bases between. CDR3 sequence (DNA): TGTGCCAGTAGTGTCTGGTGGCTCCAAGAGACCCAGTACTTC. Protein sequence: CASSVWWLQETQYF.